These 26 T cell receptor beta chains share one sample of origin, sequenced in a study of T cells in Graves' hyperthyroidism and ophthalmopathy (dated 2019 in TCRdb). The method behind the library was multiplex PCR. The reads were generated on an Illumina HiSeq 2000. The TCR beta CDR3 regions were amplified from the RNA transcripts. The TCR CDR3 was subjected to a first round of RT-PCR using the HTBI primer set and the Qiagen OneStep RT-PCR kit. In TCRdb, the public reads were trimmed at Q25 with fastp and aligned with MiXCR, with productive beta chains retained. CDR3 protein sequences are deduplicated, and each keeps its most common genes and DNA. Counted in this sample were 750,000 to 950,000 distinct CDR3 sequences; 38% of them appeared once. The top ten hold around 9.3% of the sample. The material sequenced was blood. The receptors stem from a man aged 18 to 35 with Graves' hyperthyroidism.

CDR3 residues: CARGQGRQPQHF. CDR3 DNA sequence: TGTGCCCGAGGACAGGGGCGACAGCCCCAGCATTTT. The chain has TRBV19 and TRBJ1-5, with TRBD1 identical over 9 bases. This CDR3 is built from 12 residues. Germline assignment: CDR1 LNHDA and CDR2 SQIVND (reference sequence). With V trimmed by 11 bases and J by 7 bases, 6 bases remained unmatched. The variable domain in full, with the rest retrieved from reference TRBV19 and TRBJ1-5, is DGGITQSPKYLFRKEGQNVTLSCEQNLNHDAMYWYRQDPGQGLRLIYYSQIVNDFQKGDIAEGYSVSREKKESFPLTVTSAQKNPTAFYLCARGQGRQPQHFGDGTRLSIL.

The V gene is TRBV5-1, the J gene TRBJ2-5; 8 nucleotides line up with TRBD1. Germline lookup yields CDR1 SGHRS and CDR2 YFSETQ. V was pared by 1 base and J by 5 bases, with 16 bases of the junction left unmatched. The CDR3 has 18 amino acids. Here the CDR3 DNA reads TGCGCCAGCAGCTTGTTTGTGGACGGGGCCTGGGACAGGGAGACCCAGTACTTC. Translating it yields CASSLFVDGAWDRETQYF.

About this clonotype: Here the CDR3 omits its conserved ending phenylalanine or tryptophan, so a read error is the likely source. The chain employs TRBV20-1 and TRBJ2-5; D possibly corresponds to TRBD2 (6 bases). This CDR3 has 12 residues. Germline assignment: CDR1 DFQATT and CDR2 SNEGSKA (reference sequence). The V end lost 3 bases, the J end lost 5 bases, and 10 bases lay between the germline ends. This CDR3 is CSASGGLETQYL. The CDR3 nucleotides are TGCAGTGCTAGCGGGGGATTGGAGACCCAGTACCTC.

This clonotype was counted between two and nine times. The J gene is TRBJ1-6, the V gene TRBV7-2, with a tentative D call TRBD1 (6 bases). V was trimmed by 4 bases and J by 5 bases, leaving 9 bases between them. This CDR3 contains 14 residues. Germline CDR1 is SGHTA and CDR2 is FQGNSA. CDR3 region: CASSSQGNNSPLHF. The CDR3 DNA is TGTGCCAGCAGCTCACAGGGTAATAATTCACCCCTCCACTTT.

This clonotype came up a few times. The genes are TRBV29-1 and TRBJ2-5; tentatively, D is TRBD1 or TRBD2 (6 bases each). This CDR3 is 13 amino acids long. Germline V gene data show CDR1 as SQVTM and CDR2 as ANQGSEA. The CDR3 nucleotides read TGCACTAGTTGGGGGGCTTGGGGAGAGACCCAGTACTTC. It translates to CTSWGAWGETQYF.

The chain has TRBV6-5 and TRBJ2-7; 7 nucleotides match TRBD1. V dropped 6 bases and J dropped 5; count of bases not matched to a gene: 4. The CDR3 loop spans 12 amino acids. Germline CDR1 MNHEY, CDR2 SVGAGI. CDR3 coding DNA: TGTGCCAGCAGACGACAGGGCGACGAGCAGTACTTC. Translating it yields CASRRQGDEQYF.

This clonotype was counted many times. The rearrangement links TRBV6-5 to TRBJ1-2, with D maybe TRBD1 (6 bases). Germline CDR1 reads MNHEY; CDR2 reads SVGAGI. The V gene lost 2 bases and the J gene lost 7 bases, with 14 bases spanning the gap. The CDR3 consists of 14 residues. This CDR3 reads CASSYLQGPSGYTF. The CDR3, as DNA: TGTGCCAGCAGTTACCTACAGGGCCCAAGTGGCTACACCTTC.

The CDR3 region is CASSRTSGGFDQPQHF. The CDR3 nucleotides read TGCGCCAGCTCACGGACTAGCGGGGGGTTTGATCAGCCCCAGCATTTT. The V gene is TRBV10-1, the J gene TRBJ1-5; a weak D match, TRBD1 (5 bases). Germline values: CDR1 WNHNN, CDR2 SYGVQD (reference sequence). The V and J ends lost 8 bases and 5 bases respectively, with 22 bases between them. The CDR3 length is 16 residues.

This clonotype was seen only a few times. The V call is TRBV6-5, the J call TRBJ2-7; D is ambiguous. Germline CDR1 and CDR2: MNHEY and SVGAGI. This CDR3 is 13 amino acids long. V was clipped by 5 bases and J by 3 bases, with 11 bases between them. The DNA of the CDR3 is TGTGCCAGCAGTGAATACGTTGGCTACGAGCAGTACTTC. It yields the protein CASSEYVGYEQYF.

The rearrangement uses TRBV9 and TRBJ2-7, with TRBD1 as a possible D gene (6 bases). Germline-derived CDR1 and CDR2 are SGDLS and YYNGEE. The CDR3 is 15 amino acids. Trimming took off 5 bases at V and 1 base at J, with 16 bases between the two ends. Here the CDR3 DNA reads TGTGCCAGCAGAATGACCCCCAGGGGATCCTACGAGCAGTACTTC. Its protein product is CASRMTPRGSYEQYF. Based on the CDR3 plus reference TRBV9 and TRBJ2-7, the full variable domain is DSGVTQTPKHLITATGQRVTLRCSPRSGDLSVYWYQQSLDQGLQFLIQYYNGEERAKGNILERFSAQQFPDLHSELNLSSLELGDSALYFCASRMTPRGSYEQYFGPGTRLTVT.

This clonotype was observed a few times. One end of the junction fails to match germline, which may point to a read error. This chain joins TRBV5-1 and TRBJ1-2; no definite D call. The CDR3 runs 14 residues. Germline CDR1 and CDR2: SGHRS and YFSETQ. CDR3 DNA sequence: TGTGCCAGCAGCTTAGGCGGTCAGGTCTATGGCTACACCTTC. Its translation: CASSLGGQVYGYTF.

This clonotype was seen more than once but under ten times. The V and J genes are TRBV9 and TRBJ2-2, with 8 bases that match TRBD1. The CDR3 has 14 residues. Germline V CDR1 and CDR2: SGDLS, YYNGEE. The trim removed 6 bases at V and 0 bases at J, leaving 1 base unmatched. CDR3 in amino acids: CASTGGANTGELFF. The CDR3 coding sequence is TGTGCCAGCACAGGGGGCGCGAACACCGGGGAGCTGTTTTTT.

This clonotype was picked up a small number of times. The J gene is TRBJ2-2, the V gene TRBV20-1; perhaps TRBD1 as D (6 bases). Trimming took off 5 bases at V and 6 bases at J, with 16 bases between the two ends. The germline gives CDR1 DFQATT, CDR2 SNEGSKA (reference sequence). The CDR3 contains 14 residues. The CDR3 DNA reads as TGCAGTGCTTCGGACAGAGTCTCCCCCGGGGAGCTGTTTTTT. This sequence encodes CSASDRVSPGELFF.

This rearrangement joins TRBV7-9 to TRBJ2-7; TRBD1 aligns across 7 bases. V trimming: 0 bases; J trimming: 0 bases; junction bases outside the gene matches: 5. Germline CDR1 is SEHNR and CDR2 is FQNEAQ (reference sequence). The CDR3 covers 16 residues. The CDR3 sequence is CASSLAGQRSSYEQYF. DNA for the CDR3: TGTGCCAGCAGCTTAGCGGGACAGCGGAGCTCCTACGAGCAGTACTTC.

This clonotype was picked up a small number of times. The rearrangement uses TRBV20-1 and TRBJ1-1, with D possibly TRBD1 on 5 matching bases. CDR3 length: 14 amino acids. The V gene lost 3 bases and the J gene lost 2 bases, with 13 bases spanning the gap. Germline loops: CDR1 DFQATT, CDR2 SNEGSKA (reference sequence). The CDR3 sequence is CSASKLGPNTEAFF. CDR3 coding DNA: TGCAGTGCTAGTAAGTTGGGACCTAACACTGAAGCTTTCTTT.

This chain joins TRBV5-4 and TRBJ1-2, with D uncertain. The CDR3 runs to 14 residues. Per the germline V gene, CDR1 is SGHNT and CDR2 is YYREEE (reference sequence). The V end was cut by 1 base, the J end by 4 bases, with 11 bases between. This CDR3 is CASSLQAKSYGYTF. The CDR3 DNA is TGTGCCAGCAGCTTGCAGGCGAAAAGCTATGGCTACACCTTC.

This clonotype has only a few counts. V gene TRBV2 combines with J gene TRBJ2-7; 7 nucleotides align to TRBD1. Germline assignment: CDR1 SNHLY and CDR2 FYNNEI. After removal of 7 bases from V and 2 bases from J, the junction contained 2 bases not matched to a gene. The CDR3 has 12 amino acids. CDR3 DNA sequence: TGTGCCAGCAAGGGACAGCCCTACGAGCAGTACTTC. Protein product: CASKGQPYEQYF.

On this clonotype itself: Compared with germline, one end of the junction differs, possibly owing to a read error. CDR3 sequence: CASSQVSRGNMNTEAFF. The CDR3 bases are TGCGCCAGCAGCCAAGTATCAAGGGGGAATATGAACACTGAAGCTTTCTTT. The V and J genes are TRBV7-2 and TRBJ1-1, with D perhaps matching TRBD1 (6 bases). In germline, CDR1 is SGHTA, CDR2 FQGNSA. The CDR3 is 17 amino acids.

The chain carries TRBV20-1 and TRBJ2-6, with D uncertain. The CDR3 extends over 13 amino acids. CDR1 is DFQATT, CDR2 SNEGSKA, per germline (reference sequence). V lost 3 bases, J lost 4 bases, and 7 bases lay in between. The CDR3 region is CSARVPGANVLTF. CDR3 in DNA: TGCAGTGCTAGGGTTCCAGGGGCCAACGTCCTGACTTTC.

This clonotype was counted between two and nine times. The chain employs TRBV6-1 and TRBJ2-7; D is uncertain. Germline assignment: CDR1 MNHNS and CDR2 SASEGT. V lost 8 bases, J lost 6 bases, and 20 bases lay in between. This CDR3 comprises 14 residues. As DNA, the CDR3 is TGTGCCAGCGACCTCGCCGACTTCGGATCCGAGCAGTACTTC. Residues: CASDLADFGSEQYF.

The rearrangement links TRBV24-1 to TRBJ2-1; D gene ambiguous. The V end was cut by 5 bases, the J end by 3 bases, with 4 bases between. Germline V gives CDR1 KGHDR, CDR2 SFDVKD. The CDR3 extends over 12 amino acids. The CDR3 coding sequence is TGTGCCACCAGTGGTTTCTACAATGAGCAGTTCTTC. Translating gives CATSGFYNEQFF.

With regard to this clonotype: This may arise from a read error, as a much more abundant clone is one base away. J is TRBJ2-7 and V is TRBV12-3 or TRBV12-4, with 9 bases that match TRBD1. The CDR3 spans 14 residues. V dropped 8 bases and J dropped 5; count of bases not matched to a gene: 10. CDR3 bases: TGTGCCAGCTGCACCGGGACAGGGAGGAACGAGCAGTACTTC. Its translation: CASCTGTGRNEQYF.

The chain combines TRBV5-4 with TRBJ2-7; 7 bases match TRBD1. This CDR3 comprises 13 residues. Germline trimming cut 3 bases from V and 7 bases from J; bases unmatched to any gene: 7. CDR1 is SGHNT, CDR2 YYREEE, per germline (reference sequence). CDR3: CASSSTGSGEQYF. CDR3 DNA sequence: TGTGCCAGCAGCTCGACAGGGTCTGGGGAGCAGTACTTC.

Ten or more counts support this clonotype. V gene TRBV2 combines with J gene TRBJ1-6; a weak D match, TRBD1 (6 bases). Germline V gene lookup returns CDR1 SNHLY and CDR2 FYNNEI. The CDR3 totals 13 residues. Trimming cost V 6 bases and J 7 bases, with 10 bases left between them. The CDR3 DNA sequence: TGTGCCAGCAGACGGGACACCAATTCACCCCTCCACTTT. It yields the protein CASRRDTNSPLHF. The full variable domain, its missing parts supplied by reference TRBV2 and TRBJ1-6, is EPEVTQTPSHQVTQMGQEVILRCVPISNHLYFYWYRQILGQKVEFLVSFYNNEISEKSEIFDDQFSVERPDGSNFTLKIRSTKLEDSAMYFCASRRDTNSPLHFGNGTRLTVT.

This clonotype has a single count. The chain uses TRBV6-1 and TRBJ1-3; D unresolved. The V gene lost 2 bases and the J gene lost 0 bases, with 11 bases spanning the gap. CDR1 is MNHNS and CDR2 is SASEGT in the germline V gene. The CDR3 is 16 residues long. This chain's CDR3 is CASSENWRYSGNTIYF. The CDR3 DNA is TGTGCCAGCAGTGAAAACTGGCGGTACTCTGGAAACACCATATATTTT.

The chain couples TRBV12-3 or TRBV12-4 to TRBJ1-2; 9 positions agree with TRBD1. The J segment lost 7 bases and the V segment lost 6 bases, leaving 6 bases of the junction unmatched. The CDR3 spans 13 residues. CDR3 sequence reads: CASSQGDRAGYTF. Written as DNA, the CDR3 is TGTGCCAGCAGCCAAGGGGACAGGGCTGGCTACACCTTC.